This TCR beta chain comes out of a study of cytomegalovirus exposure and HLA in healthy donors. With 60 Vbeta and 13 Jbeta primers, the PCR was carried out. Only in-frame clones appear in the TCRdb table, and some are missing; sequencing was by immunoSEQ multiplex PCR. This repertoire shows some 120,000 clones, more than 65% found once; its top ten account for approximately 3%. This CDR3 has 16 residues. In germline, CDR1 is MDHEN, CDR2 SYDVKM. V lost 5 bases, J lost 4 bases, and 11 bases stayed unmatched. The chain recombines TRBV28 with TRBJ1-2; 9 positions match TRBD1. The TCR sequence derives from a woman between 18 and 29 years old in good health and CMV-seropositive. Sequenced sample: PBMCs. CDR3: CASSPSRQGGLYGYTF. DNA of the CDR3: TGTGCCAGCAGTCCGTCCCGACAGGGGGGGCTCTATGGCTACACCTTC.